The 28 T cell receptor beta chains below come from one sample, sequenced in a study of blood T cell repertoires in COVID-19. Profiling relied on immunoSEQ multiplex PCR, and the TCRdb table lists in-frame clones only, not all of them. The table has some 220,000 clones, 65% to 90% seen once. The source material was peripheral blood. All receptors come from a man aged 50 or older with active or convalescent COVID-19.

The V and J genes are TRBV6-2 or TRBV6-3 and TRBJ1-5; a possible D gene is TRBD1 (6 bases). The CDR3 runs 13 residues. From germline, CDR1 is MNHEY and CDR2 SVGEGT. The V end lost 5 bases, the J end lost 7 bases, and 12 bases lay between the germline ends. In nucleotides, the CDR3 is TGTGCCAGCAGTACACAGGGAACCCAGCCCCAGCATTTT. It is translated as CASSTQGTQPQHF.

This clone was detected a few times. Here the CDR3 DNA reads TGTGCCAGCCAGGGGGCGGGCGATTCACCCCTCCACTTT. This gives the protein CASQGAGDSPLHF. This chain connects TRBV7-2 to TRBJ1-6; 8 nucleotides match TRBD1. Germline values: CDR1 SGHTA, CDR2 FQGNSA. Trimming cost V 8 bases and J 8 bases; bases outside gene matches: 5. The CDR3 covers 13 residues.

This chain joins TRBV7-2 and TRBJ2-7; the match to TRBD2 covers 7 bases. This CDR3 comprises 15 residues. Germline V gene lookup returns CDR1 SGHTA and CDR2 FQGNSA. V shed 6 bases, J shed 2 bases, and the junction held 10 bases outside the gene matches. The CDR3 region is CASSLELAYTYEQYF. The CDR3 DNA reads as TGTGCCAGCAGTCTTGAACTAGCGTATACCTACGAGCAGTACTTC. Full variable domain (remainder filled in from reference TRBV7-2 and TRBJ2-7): GAGVSQSPSNKVTEKGKDVELRCDPISGHTALYWYRQSLGQGLEFLIYFQGNSAPDKSGLPSDRFSAERTGGSVSTLTIQRTQQEDSAVYLCASSLELAYTYEQYFGPGTRLTVT.

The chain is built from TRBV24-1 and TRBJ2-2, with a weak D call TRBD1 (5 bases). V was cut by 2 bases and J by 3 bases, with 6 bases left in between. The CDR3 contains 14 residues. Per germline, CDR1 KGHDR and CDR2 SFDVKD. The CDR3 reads CATSDSRDTGELFF. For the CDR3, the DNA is TGTGCCACCAGTGATTCCAGGGACACCGGGGAGCTGTTTTTT.

CDR3 sequence reads: CASSRTSPTDTQYF. The CDR3 region has the DNA TGTGCCAGCAGCCGGACTAGCCCCACAGATACGCAGTATTTT. The V gene is TRBV7-2, the J gene TRBJ2-3, with 8 bases lining up with TRBD2. The germline CDR1 and CDR2 sequences are SGHTA and FQGNSA. J lost 2 bases, V lost 5 bases, and 3 bases had no gene match. The CDR3 consists of 14 residues.

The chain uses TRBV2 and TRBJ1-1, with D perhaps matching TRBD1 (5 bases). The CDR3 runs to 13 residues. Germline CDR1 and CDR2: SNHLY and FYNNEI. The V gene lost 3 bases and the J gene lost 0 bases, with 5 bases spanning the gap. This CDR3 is CASSDRVNTEAFF. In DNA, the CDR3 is TGTGCCAGCAGTGACAGGGTGAACACTGAAGCTTTCTTT.

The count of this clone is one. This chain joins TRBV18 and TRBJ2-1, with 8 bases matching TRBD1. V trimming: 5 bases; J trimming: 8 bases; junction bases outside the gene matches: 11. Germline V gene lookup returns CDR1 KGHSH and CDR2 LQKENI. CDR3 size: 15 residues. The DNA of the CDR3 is TGTGCCAGCTCATCTTCCGGGACAGGTGAGGATGAGCAGTTCTTC. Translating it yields CASSSSGTGEDEQFF.

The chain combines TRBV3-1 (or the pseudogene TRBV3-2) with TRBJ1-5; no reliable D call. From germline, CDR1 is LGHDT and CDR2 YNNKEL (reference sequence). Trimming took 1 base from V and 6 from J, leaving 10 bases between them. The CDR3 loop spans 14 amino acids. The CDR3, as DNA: TGTGCCAGCAGCCAAGGGAGGGTTGGTCAGCCCCAGCATTTT. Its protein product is CASSQGRVGQPQHF.

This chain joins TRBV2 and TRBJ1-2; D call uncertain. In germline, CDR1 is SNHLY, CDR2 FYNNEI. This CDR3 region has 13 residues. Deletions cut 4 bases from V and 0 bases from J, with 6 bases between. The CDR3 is CASSVRANYGYTF. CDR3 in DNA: TGTGCCAGCAGTGTCCGGGCTAACTATGGCTACACCTTC.

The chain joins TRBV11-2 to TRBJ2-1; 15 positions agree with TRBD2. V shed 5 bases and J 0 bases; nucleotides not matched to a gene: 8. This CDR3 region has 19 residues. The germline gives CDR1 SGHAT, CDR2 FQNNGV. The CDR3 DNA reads TGTGCCAGCAGCAACCGGGGACTAGCGGGAGGTCTCTCCTACAATGAGCAGTTCTTC. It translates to CASSNRGLAGGLSYNEQFF.

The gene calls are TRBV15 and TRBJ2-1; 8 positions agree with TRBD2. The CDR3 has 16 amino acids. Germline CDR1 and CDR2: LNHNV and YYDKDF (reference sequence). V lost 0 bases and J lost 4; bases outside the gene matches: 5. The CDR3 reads CATSRDHAGGYNEQFF. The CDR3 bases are TGTGCCACCAGCAGAGATCACGCGGGAGGATACAATGAGCAGTTCTTC. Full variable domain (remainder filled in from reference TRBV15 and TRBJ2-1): DAMVIQNPRYQVTQFGKPVTLSCSQTLNHNVMYWYQQKSSQAPKLLFHYYDKDFNNEADTPDNFQSRRPNTSFCFLDIRSPGLGDTAMYLCATSRDHAGGYNEQFFGPGTRLTVL.

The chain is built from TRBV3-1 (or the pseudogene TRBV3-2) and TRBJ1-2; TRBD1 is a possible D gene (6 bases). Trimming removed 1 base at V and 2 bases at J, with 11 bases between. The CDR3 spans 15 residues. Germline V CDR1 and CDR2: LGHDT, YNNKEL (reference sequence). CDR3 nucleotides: TGTGCCAGCAGCCAAGGGGGGGGCAGAAACTATGGCTACACCTTC. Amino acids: CASSQGGGRNYGYTF.

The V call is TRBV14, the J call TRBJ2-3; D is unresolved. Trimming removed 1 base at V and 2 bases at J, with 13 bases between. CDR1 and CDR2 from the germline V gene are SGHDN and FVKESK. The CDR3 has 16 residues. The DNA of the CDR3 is TGTGCCAGCAGCCAAGGTCGTGGCAGGATCACAGATACGCAGTATTTT. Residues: CASSQGRGRITDTQYF.

CDR3 sequence reads: CAISLAGVSTDTQYF. In DNA, the CDR3 is TGTGCCATCAGCCTAGCGGGAGTAAGCACAGATACGCAGTATTTT. The J gene is TRBJ2-3, the V gene TRBV10-3; 10 bases are a match to TRBD2. Germline CDR1 reads ENHRY; CDR2 reads SYGVKD. The J segment lost 0 bases and the V segment lost 6 bases, leaving 3 bases of the junction unmatched. The CDR3 has 15 residues.

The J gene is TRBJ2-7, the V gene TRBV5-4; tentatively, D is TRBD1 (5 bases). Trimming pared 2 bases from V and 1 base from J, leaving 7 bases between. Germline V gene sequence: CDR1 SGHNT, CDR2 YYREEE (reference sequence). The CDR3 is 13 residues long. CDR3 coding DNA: TGTGCCAGCAGCTTCTCAGGGTCCTACGAGCAGTACTTC. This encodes CASSFSGSYEQYF. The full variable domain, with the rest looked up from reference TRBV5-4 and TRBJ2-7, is ETGVTQSPTHLIKTRGQQVTLRCSSQSGHNTVSWYQQALGQGPQFIFQYYREEENGRGNFPPRFSGLQFPNYSSELNVNALELDDSALYLCASSFSGSYEQYFGPGTRLTVT.

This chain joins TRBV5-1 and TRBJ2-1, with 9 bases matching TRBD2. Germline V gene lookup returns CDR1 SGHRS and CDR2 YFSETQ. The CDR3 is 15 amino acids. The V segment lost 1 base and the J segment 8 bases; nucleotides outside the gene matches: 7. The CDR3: CASSLWGLAFDEQFF. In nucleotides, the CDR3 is TGCGCCAGCAGCTTGTGGGGACTAGCTTTTGATGAGCAGTTCTTC.

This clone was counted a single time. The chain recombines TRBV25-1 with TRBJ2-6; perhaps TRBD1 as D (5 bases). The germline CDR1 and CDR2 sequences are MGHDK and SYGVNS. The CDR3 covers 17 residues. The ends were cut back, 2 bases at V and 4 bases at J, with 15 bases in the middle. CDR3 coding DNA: TGTGCCAGCAGTGAAGTCGGTCAGGGTCCAGGGGCCAACGTCCTGACTTTC. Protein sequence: CASSEVGQGPGANVLTF.

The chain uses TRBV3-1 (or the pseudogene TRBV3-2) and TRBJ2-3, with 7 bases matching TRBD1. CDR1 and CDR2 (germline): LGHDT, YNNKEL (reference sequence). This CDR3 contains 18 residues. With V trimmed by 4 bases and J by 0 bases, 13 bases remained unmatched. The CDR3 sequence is CASSPGTDPRGSTDTQYF. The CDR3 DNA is TGTGCCAGCAGCCCCGGGACAGACCCACGGGGTAGCACAGATACGCAGTATTTT.

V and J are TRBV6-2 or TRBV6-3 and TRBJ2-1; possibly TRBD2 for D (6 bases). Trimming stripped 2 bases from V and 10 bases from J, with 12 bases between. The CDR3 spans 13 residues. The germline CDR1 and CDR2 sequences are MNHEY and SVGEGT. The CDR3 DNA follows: TGTGCCAGCAGTTACGGGGGGACGAGAGAGCAGTTCTTC. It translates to CASSYGGTREQFF.

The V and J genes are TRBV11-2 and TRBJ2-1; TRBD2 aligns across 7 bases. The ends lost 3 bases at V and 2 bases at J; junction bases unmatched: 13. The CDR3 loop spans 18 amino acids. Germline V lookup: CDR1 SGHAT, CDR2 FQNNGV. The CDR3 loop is CASSFSFGMGGPYNEQFF. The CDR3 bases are TGTGCCAGCAGCTTTTCCTTTGGTATGGGAGGGCCCTACAATGAGCAGTTCTTC. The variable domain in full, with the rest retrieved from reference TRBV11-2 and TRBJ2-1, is EAGVAQSPRYKIIEKRQSVAFWCNPISGHATLYWYQQILGQGPKLLIQFQNNGVVDDSQLPKDRFSAERLKGVDSTLKIQPAKLEDSAVYLCASSFSFGMGGPYNEQFFGPGTRLTVL.

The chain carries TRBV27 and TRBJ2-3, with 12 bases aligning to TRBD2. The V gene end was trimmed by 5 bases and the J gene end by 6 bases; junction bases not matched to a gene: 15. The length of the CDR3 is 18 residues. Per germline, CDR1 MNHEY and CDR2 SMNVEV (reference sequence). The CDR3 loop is CASSHLPTSGGLMDTQYF. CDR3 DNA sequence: TGTGCCAGCAGTCACCTGCCGACTAGCGGGGGCCTTATGGATACGCAGTATTTT.

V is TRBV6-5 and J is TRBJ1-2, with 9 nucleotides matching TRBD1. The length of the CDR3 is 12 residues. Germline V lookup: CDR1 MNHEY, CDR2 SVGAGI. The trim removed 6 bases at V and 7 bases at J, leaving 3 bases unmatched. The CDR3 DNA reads TGTGCCAGCAGAACAGGGGGCGGTGGCTACACCTTC. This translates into CASRTGGGGYTF.

The CDR3 DNA sequence: TGTGCCAGTAGTATTCTGTTTCAGCCCCAGCATTTT. It translates to CASSILFQPQHF. V and J are TRBV19 and TRBJ1-5; D unclear. V shed 3 bases and J shed 6 bases, with 6 bases lying between them. Germline CDR1 reads LNHDA; CDR2 reads SQIVND (reference sequence). The CDR3 length is 12 residues.

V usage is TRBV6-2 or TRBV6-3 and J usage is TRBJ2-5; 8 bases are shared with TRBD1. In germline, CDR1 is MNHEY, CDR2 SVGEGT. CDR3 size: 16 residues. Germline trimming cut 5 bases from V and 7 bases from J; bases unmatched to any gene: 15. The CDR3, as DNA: TGTGCCAGCAGTCCCTCTCCGGGCAGGGGGCAATGGACCCAGTACTTC. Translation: CASSPSPGRGQWTQYF.

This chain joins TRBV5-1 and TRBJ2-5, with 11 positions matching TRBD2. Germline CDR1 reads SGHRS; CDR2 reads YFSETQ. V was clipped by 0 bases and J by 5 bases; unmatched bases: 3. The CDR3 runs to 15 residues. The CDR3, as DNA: TGCGCCAGCAGCTTGGGAACTAGCGGGGGCGAGACCCAGTACTTC. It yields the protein CASSLGTSGGETQYF.

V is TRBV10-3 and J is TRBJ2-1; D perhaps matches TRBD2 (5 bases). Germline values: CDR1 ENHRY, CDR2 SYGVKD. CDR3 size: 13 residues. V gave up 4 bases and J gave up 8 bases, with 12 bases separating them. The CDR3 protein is CAISGLTGDEQFF. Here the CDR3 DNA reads TGTGCCATCAGTGGACTCACCGGGGATGAGCAGTTCTTC.

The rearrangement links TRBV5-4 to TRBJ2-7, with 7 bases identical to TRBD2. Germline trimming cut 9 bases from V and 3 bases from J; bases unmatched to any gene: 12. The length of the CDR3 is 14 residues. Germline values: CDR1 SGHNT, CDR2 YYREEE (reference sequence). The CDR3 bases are TGTGCCATCACGTCGGGCGGGAGCTTCTACGAGCAGTACTTC. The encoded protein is CAITSGGSFYEQYF.

In nucleotides, the CDR3 is TGTGCCAGCAGCGTAGAGGGGACTGAAGCTTTCTTT. Amino acid sequence: CASSVEGTEAFF. The chain has TRBV9 and TRBJ1-1; D possibly corresponds to TRBD1 (5 bases). CDR3 size: 12 residues. Trimming took 0 bases from V and 5 from J, leaving 5 bases between them. CDR1 SGDLS and CDR2 YYNGEE come from the germline V gene.